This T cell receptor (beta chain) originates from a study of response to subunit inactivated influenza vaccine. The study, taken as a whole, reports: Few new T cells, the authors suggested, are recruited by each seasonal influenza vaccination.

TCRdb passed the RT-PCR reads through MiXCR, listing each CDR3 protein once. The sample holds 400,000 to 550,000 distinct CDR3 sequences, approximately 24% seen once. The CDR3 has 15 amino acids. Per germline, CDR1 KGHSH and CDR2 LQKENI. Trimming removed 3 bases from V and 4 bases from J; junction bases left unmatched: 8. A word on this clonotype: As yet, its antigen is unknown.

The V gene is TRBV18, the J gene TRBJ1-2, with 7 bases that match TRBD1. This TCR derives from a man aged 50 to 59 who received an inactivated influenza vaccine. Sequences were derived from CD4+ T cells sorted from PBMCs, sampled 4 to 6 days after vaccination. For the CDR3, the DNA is TGTGCCAGCTCACCTACGAGGACAGGTCCCTATGGCTACACCTTC. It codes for CASSPTRTGPYGYTF. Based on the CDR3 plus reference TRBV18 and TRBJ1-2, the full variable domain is NAGVMQNPRHLVRRRGQEARLRCSPMKGHSHVYWYRQLPEEGLKFMVYLQKENIIDESGMPKERFSAEFPKEGPSILRIQQVVRGDSAAYFCASSPTRTGPYGYTFGSGTRLTVV.